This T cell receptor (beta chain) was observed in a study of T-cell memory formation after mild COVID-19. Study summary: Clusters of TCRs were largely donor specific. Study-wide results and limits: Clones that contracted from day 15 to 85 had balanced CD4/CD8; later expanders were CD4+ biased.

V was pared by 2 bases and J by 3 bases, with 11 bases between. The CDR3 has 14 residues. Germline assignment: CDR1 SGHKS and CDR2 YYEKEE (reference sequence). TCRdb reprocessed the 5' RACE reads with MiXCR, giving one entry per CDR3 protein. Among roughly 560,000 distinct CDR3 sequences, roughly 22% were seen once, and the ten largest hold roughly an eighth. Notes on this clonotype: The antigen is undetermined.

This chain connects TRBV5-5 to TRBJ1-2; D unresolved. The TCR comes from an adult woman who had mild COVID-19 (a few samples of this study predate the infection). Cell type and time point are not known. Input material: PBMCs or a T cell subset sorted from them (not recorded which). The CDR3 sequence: CASSFLLRDYGYTF. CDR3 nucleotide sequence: TGTGCCAGCAGCTTTCTCCTAAGGGACTATGGCTACACCTTC.